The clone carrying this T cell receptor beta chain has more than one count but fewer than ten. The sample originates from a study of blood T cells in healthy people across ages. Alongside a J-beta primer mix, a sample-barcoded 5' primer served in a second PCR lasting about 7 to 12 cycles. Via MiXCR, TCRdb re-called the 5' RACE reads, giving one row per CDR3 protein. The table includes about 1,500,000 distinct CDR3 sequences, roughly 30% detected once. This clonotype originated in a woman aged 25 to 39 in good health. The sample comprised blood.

The CDR3 DNA reads TGCAGTGCTAGAGCTGAGACAGGCCCCAACGAGCAGTACTTC. It specifies CSARAETGPNEQYF. The chain has TRBV20-1 and TRBJ2-7, with TRBD1 as a possible D gene (6 bases). CDR1 DFQATT and CDR2 SNEGSKA come from the germline V gene (reference sequence). Trimming took 1 base from V and 5 from J, leaving 15 bases between them. The CDR3 sequence is 14 residues long.